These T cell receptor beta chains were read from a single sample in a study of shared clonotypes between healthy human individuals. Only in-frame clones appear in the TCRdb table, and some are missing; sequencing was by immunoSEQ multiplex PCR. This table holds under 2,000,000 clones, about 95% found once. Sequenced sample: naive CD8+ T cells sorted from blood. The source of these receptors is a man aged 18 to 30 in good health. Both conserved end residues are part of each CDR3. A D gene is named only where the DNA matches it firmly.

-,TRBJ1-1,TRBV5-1,CASSLGAEAFF,TGCGCCAGCAGCTTGGGTGCTGAAGCTTTCTTT
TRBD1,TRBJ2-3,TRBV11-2,CASSPHRGSPTDTQYF,TGTGCCAGCAGCCCCCACAGGGGATCCCCCACAGATACGCAGTATTTT
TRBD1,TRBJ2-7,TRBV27,CASSTSQGVVAYEQYF,TGTGCCAGCAGTACCAGTCAGGGGGTGGTTGCCTACGAGCAGTACTTC
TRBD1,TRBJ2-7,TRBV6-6,CASSSSNRDSSYEQYF,TGTGCCAGCAGTTCTTCCAATCGGGACAGCTCCTACGAGCAGTACTTC
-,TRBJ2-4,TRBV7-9,CASSHQGNAKNIQYF,TGTGCCAGCAGCCATCAGGGGAACGCCAAAAACATTCAGTACTTC
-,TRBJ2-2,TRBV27,CASSPLGQSTGELFF,TGTGCCAGCAGCCCCTTGGGGCAGAGCACCGGGGAGCTGTTTTTT
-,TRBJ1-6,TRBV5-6,CASSLRQGDNSPLHF,TGTGCCAGCAGCTTGCGTCAGGGTGATAATTCACCCCTCCACTTT
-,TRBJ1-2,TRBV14,CASSQEPARNYGYTF,TGTGCCAGCAGCCAAGAACCGGCCAGGAACTATGGCTACACCTTC
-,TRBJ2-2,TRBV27,CASSYLAGELFF,TGTGCCAGCAGTTACCTAGCCGGGGAGCTGTTTTTT
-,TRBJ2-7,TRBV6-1,CASEASRAPSYEQYF,TGTGCCAGCGAGGCCAGTAGGGCCCCTTCCTACGAGCAGTACTTC
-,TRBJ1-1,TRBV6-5,CASSYSGTSYTEAFF,TGTGCCAGCAGTTACTCCGGCACGTCATACACTGAAGCTTTCTTT
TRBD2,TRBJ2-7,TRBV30,CAWKHSGTSGEQYF,TGTGCCTGGAAACATAGCGGGACTAGCGGGGAGCAGTACTTC
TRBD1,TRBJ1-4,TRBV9,CASSGQGQEKLFF,TGTGCCAGCAGCGGACAGGGTCAGGAAAAACTGTTTTTT
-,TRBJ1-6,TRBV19,CASSMVWGSPLHF,TGTGCCAGTAGTATGGTATGGGGTAGTCCCCTCCACTTT
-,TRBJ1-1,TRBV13,CASSLGGLSPNTEAFF,TGTGCCAGCAGCTTAGGGGGGCTCTCCCCGAACACTGAAGCTTTCTTT
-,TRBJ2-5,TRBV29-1,CSVSRKETQYF,TGCAGCGTTAGTCGGAAAGAGACCCAGTACTTC
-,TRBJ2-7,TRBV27,CASSSSFPDSYEQYF,TGTGCCAGCAGTTCCAGCTTCCCAGACTCCTACGAGCAGTACTTC
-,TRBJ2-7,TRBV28,CASSFGTAYEQYF,TGTGCCAGCAGTTTTGGAACAGCCTACGAGCAGTACTTC
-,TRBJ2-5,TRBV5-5,CASRSGTLEGETQYF,TGTGCCAGCAGATCCGGGACCTTAGAGGGAGAGACCCAGTACTTC
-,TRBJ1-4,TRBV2,CASSEGSFPGKKLFF,TGTGCCAGCAGTGAAGGAAGCTTCCCCGGGAAAAAACTGTTTTTT
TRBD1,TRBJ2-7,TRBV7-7,CASSHGQGYEQYF,TGTGCTAGCAGCCACGGACAGGGCTACGAGCAGTACTTC
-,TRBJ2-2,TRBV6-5,CASSYGGGMGELFF,TGTGCCAGCAGTTACGGGGGAGGCATGGGGGAGCTGTTTTTT